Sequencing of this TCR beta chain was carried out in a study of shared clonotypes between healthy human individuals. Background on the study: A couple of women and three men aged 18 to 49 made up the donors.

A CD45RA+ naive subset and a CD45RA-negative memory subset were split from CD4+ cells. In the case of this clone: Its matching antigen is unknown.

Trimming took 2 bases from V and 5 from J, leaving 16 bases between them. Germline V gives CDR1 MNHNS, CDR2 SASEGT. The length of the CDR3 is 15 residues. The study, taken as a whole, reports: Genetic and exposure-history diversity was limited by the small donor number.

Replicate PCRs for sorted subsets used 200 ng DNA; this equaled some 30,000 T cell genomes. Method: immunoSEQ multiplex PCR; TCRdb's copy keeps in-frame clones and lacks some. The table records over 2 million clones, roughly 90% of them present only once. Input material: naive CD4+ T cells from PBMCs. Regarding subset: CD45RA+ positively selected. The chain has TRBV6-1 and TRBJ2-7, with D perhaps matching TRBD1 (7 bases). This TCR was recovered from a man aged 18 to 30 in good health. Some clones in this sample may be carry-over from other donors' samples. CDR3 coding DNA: TGTGCCAGCAGTGAACAGGGGGGCGCTTCTAACGAGCAGTACTTC. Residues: CASSEQGGASNEQYF.